Below, 31 T cell receptor beta chains from the same sample are listed, as sequenced in a study of blood T cell repertoires in COVID-19. Profiled with immunoSEQ multiplex PCR; TCRdb holds only in-frame clones, not every one. The table lists hundreds of thousands of clones, approximately 90% of them singletons, with 1.4% in the top ten. The sequenced material came from peripheral blood. The receptors shown here come from a woman aged 25 to 39 with active or convalescent COVID-19.

Concerning this clone itself: Other DNA variants within this sample encode the same CDR3. This chain connects TRBV30 to TRBJ2-7; a weak D match, TRBD2 (6 bases). Germline loops: CDR1 GTSNPN, CDR2 SVGIG (reference sequence). V lost 0 bases, J lost 2 bases, and 8 bases lay in between. The length of the CDR3 is 13 residues. CDR3 region: CAWSVGGPYEQYF. The CDR3 DNA sequence: TGTGCCTGGAGTGTCGGGGGACCCTACGAGCAGTACTTC.

This chain links TRBV5-4 with TRBJ2-2, with 9 bases matching TRBD1. CDR3 length: 16 amino acids. The germline V gene has CDR1 SGHNT and CDR2 YYREEE (reference sequence). After removal of 4 bases from V and 8 bases from J, the junction contained 12 bases not matched to a gene. The CDR3 protein is CASSVGGQGSLGELFF. The CDR3 nucleotides are TGTGCCAGCAGCGTAGGGGGACAGGGTAGCCTAGGGGAGCTGTTTTTT.

The chain couples TRBV19 to TRBJ1-2, with D hard to call. Germline CDR1 and CDR2: LNHDA and SQIVND (reference sequence). V was trimmed by 3 bases and J by 1 base, leaving 9 bases between them. This CDR3 is 14 amino acids long. The CDR3 spells CASSMGTVNYGYTF. CDR3 coding DNA: TGTGCCAGTAGTATGGGTACAGTTAACTATGGCTACACCTTC. Variable domain in full (rest from reference TRBV19 and TRBJ1-2): DGGITQSPKYLFRKEGQNVTLSCEQNLNHDAMYWYRQDPGQGLRLIYYSQIVNDFQKGDIAEGYSVSREKKESFPLTVTSAQKNPTAFYLCASSMGTVNYGYTFGSGTRLTVV.

The chain links TRBV7-2 to TRBJ1-5; possible D gene TRBD1, 6 bases. The ends were cut back, 5 bases at V and 0 bases at J, with 11 bases in the middle. Germline assignment: CDR1 SGHTA and CDR2 FQGNSA. The CDR3 sequence is 15 residues long. CDR3 nucleotides: TGTGCCAGCAGCCGGAACAGGGATAGCAATCAGCCCCAGCATTTT. It specifies CASSRNRDSNQPQHF.

The CDR3 loop reads CAWSSTGTGLGYTF. In nucleotides, the CDR3 is TGTGCCTGGAGTTCCACCGGGACAGGGCTTGGCTACACCTTC. The J gene is TRBJ1-2, the V gene TRBV30; 9 nucleotides align to TRBD1. With 2 bases clipped from V and 7 bases from J, the junction kept 8 bases outside the gene matches. CDR1 and CDR2 from the germline V gene are GTSNPN and SVGIG (reference sequence). This CDR3 has 14 residues.

This clone has only a few counts. The V call is TRBV11-2, the J call TRBJ1-5, with D perhaps matching TRBD1 (5 bases). There are 15 residues in the CDR3. V lost 0 bases to trimming and J lost 2 bases, with 8 bases between them. Germline CDR1 SGHAT, CDR2 FQNNGV. The CDR3 loop reads CASSLDSGGNQPQHF. DNA for the CDR3: TGTGCCAGCAGCTTAGATTCGGGGGGCAATCAGCCCCAGCATTTT.

This sequence joins TRBV3-1 (or the pseudogene TRBV3-2) and TRBJ1-2; D is perhaps TRBD1 (6 bases). The V gene's germline CDR1 is LGHDT and CDR2 YNNKEL (reference sequence). This CDR3 comprises 16 residues. V lost 2 bases, J lost 4 bases, and 17 bases lay in between. In DNA form, the CDR3 reads TGTGCCAGCAGCCAAACCGACAGGCTGTTGCTCTATGGCTACACCTTC. It encodes CASSQTDRLLLYGYTF.

The chain joins TRBV5-1 to TRBJ2-7; D gene ambiguous. This CDR3 is 11 amino acids long. Trimming took off 4 bases at V and 5 bases at J, with 7 bases between the two ends. Per the germline V gene, CDR1 is SGHRS and CDR2 is YFSETQ. The CDR3 loop reads CASSKNNEQYF. CDR3 nucleotides: TGCGCCAGCAGCAAAAACAACGAGCAGTACTTC.

The chain uses TRBV5-4 and TRBJ1-3, with D perhaps matching TRBD1 (6 bases). This CDR3 has 15 amino acids. Germline V gene lookup returns CDR1 SGHNT and CDR2 YYREEE (reference sequence). The V gene lost 1 base and the J gene lost 6 bases, with 14 bases spanning the gap. The CDR3 is CASSLSGASENTIYF. The CDR3 nucleotides read TGTGCCAGCAGCTTGTCAGGGGCGTCGGAAAACACCATATATTTT.

The genes are TRBV18 and TRBJ2-7, with 9 bases identical to TRBD2. After removal of 3 bases from V and 6 bases from J, the junction contained 9 bases not matched to a gene. The CDR3 is 15 amino acids. Per the germline V gene, CDR1 is KGHSH and CDR2 is LQKENI. CDR3 protein: CASSPPSGGTGEQYF. Here the CDR3 DNA reads TGTGCCAGCTCACCGCCGAGCGGGGGGACCGGCGAGCAGTACTTC.

V is TRBV3-1 (or the pseudogene TRBV3-2) and J is TRBJ2-2; TRBD2 might be the D (5 bases). The CDR3 extends over 17 amino acids. From germline, CDR1 is LGHDT and CDR2 YNNKEL (reference sequence). Trimming left V 4 bases short and J 3 bases short, with 18 bases between. CDR3 sequence: CASSPSSSSRYTGELFF. CDR3 nucleotide sequence: TGTGCCAGCAGCCCAAGTTCTTCTAGCCGCTACACCGGGGAGCTGTTTTTT.

This clone was observed a few times. The CDR3 sequence: CASSPGQGNQPQHF. The CDR3 coding sequence is TGTGCCAGCAGCCCTGGCCAAGGCAATCAGCCCCAGCATTTT. The rearrangement links TRBV11-2 to TRBJ1-5; D ambiguous. Germline assignment: CDR1 SGHAT and CDR2 FQNNGV. This CDR3 comprises 14 residues. Trimming removed 5 bases at V and 2 bases at J, with 10 bases between.

V is TRBV7-4 and J is TRBJ2-7; TRBD1 agrees at 9 bases. V shed 1 base, J shed 5 bases, and the junction held 9 bases outside the gene matches. Germline V lookup: CDR1 SGHVT, CDR2 SQSDAQ. The CDR3 extends over 16 amino acids. The CDR3 bases are TGTGCCAGCAGCTTAGGGGTTCGGGACAGGGCCCACGAGCAGTACTTC. Protein: CASSLGVRDRAHEQYF.

The genes are TRBV6-5 and TRBJ1-1; TRBD1 is a possible D gene (6 bases). V lost 6 bases and J 9 bases, leaving 14 bases between the germline ends. Germline lookup yields CDR1 MNHEY and CDR2 SVGAGI. This CDR3 is built from 12 residues. The CDR3 protein is CASRRGQRKAFF. As DNA, the CDR3 is TGTGCCAGCAGAAGAGGACAGAGGAAAGCTTTCTTT.

The V call is TRBV12-3 or TRBV12-4, the J call TRBJ2-7, with D unclear. This CDR3 contains 13 residues. Trimming took off 2 bases at V and 6 bases at J, with 11 bases between the two ends. The CDR3 nucleotides are TGTGCCAGCAGTTTAAGCACGGCGGTCGAGCAGTACTTC. This translates into CASSLSTAVEQYF.

The chain couples TRBV30 to TRBJ1-4; 7 bases align to TRBD1. The germline CDR1 and CDR2 sequences are GTSNPN and SVGIG (reference sequence). The CDR3 is 13 amino acids. After removal of 3 bases from V and 4 bases from J, the junction contained 2 bases not matched to a gene. CDR3 nucleotides: TGTGCCTGGAGGGACAGGAATAATGAAAAACTGTTTTTT. Translated: CAWRDRNNEKLFF.

The V gene is TRBV10-3, the J gene TRBJ2-3; weak D call: TRBD2 (5 bases). This CDR3 region has 13 residues. The ends were cut back, 8 bases at V and 4 bases at J, with 13 bases in the middle. Germline V gene lookup returns CDR1 ENHRY and CDR2 SYGVKD. The CDR3 reads CAIDIASADTQYF. DNA for the CDR3: TGTGCCATCGATATAGCGAGCGCAGATACGCAGTATTTT.

The rearrangement joins TRBV18 to TRBJ1-1; no definite D call. Germline loops: CDR1 KGHSH, CDR2 LQKENI. This CDR3 region has 13 residues. V lost 2 bases, J lost 0 bases, and 4 bases lay in between. DNA of the CDR3: TGTGCCAGCTCACCAAGAGTGAACACTGAAGCTTTCTTT. Its translation: CASSPRVNTEAFF.

The chain couples TRBV4-1 to TRBJ1-2, with D maybe TRBD1 (5 bases). V gave up 1 base and J gave up 0 bases, with 9 bases separating them. The germline V gene has CDR1 MGHRA and CDR2 YSYEKL. The CDR3 sequence is 15 residues long. The CDR3 loop reads CASSQGAGTNYGYTF. As DNA, the CDR3 is TGCGCCAGCAGCCAAGGAGCAGGGACTAACTATGGCTACACCTTC.

As regards this clone: This sample includes further DNA sequences coding for the same CDR3. This chain uses TRBV19 with TRBJ1-1; 7 nucleotides align to TRBD1. Per the germline V gene, CDR1 is LNHDA and CDR2 is SQIVND (reference sequence). V gave up 2 bases and J gave up 5 bases; unmatched junction bases: 14. The CDR3 is 17 amino acids. The CDR3 DNA reads TGTGCCAGTAGTATAACACAGGGGTTATTAGTAAGGACTGAAGCTTTCTTT. This codes for CASSITQGLLVRTEAFF.

The rearrangement joins TRBV7-2 to TRBJ1-3, with D possibly being TRBD1 (5 bases). Trimming shortened V by 5 bases and J by 4 bases, and 15 bases separated the two germline ends. Germline CDR1 and CDR2: SGHTA and FQGNSA. CDR3 length equals 15 residues. The CDR3 DNA is TGTGCCAGCAGCCCAGGGCCTTGGAGAGGAAACACCATATATTTT. This encodes CASSPGPWRGNTIYF.

The chain carries TRBV11-3 and TRBJ1-1, with D perhaps matching TRBD1 (5 bases). The V gene's germline CDR1 is SGHNT and CDR2 YENEEA. The CDR3 contains 14 residues. The ends were cut back, 3 bases at V and 4 bases at J, with 12 bases in the middle. Here the CDR3 reads CASSFTGSGTEAFF. The CDR3 DNA reads as TGTGCCAGCAGCTTCACAGGAAGTGGCACTGAAGCTTTCTTT. The entire variable domain, with the rest obtained from reference TRBV11-3 and TRBJ1-1, is as follows: EAGVVQSPRYKIIEKKQPVAFWCNPISGHNTLYWYLQNLGQGPELLIRYENEEAVDDSQLPKDRFSAERLKGVDSTLKIQPAELGDSAVYLCASSFTGSGTEAFFGQGTRLTVV.

The rearrangement links TRBV14 to TRBJ1-3; no reliable D call. This CDR3 has 16 amino acids. V lost 1 base and J lost 4, with 14 bases in between. Germline loops: CDR1 SGHDN, CDR2 FVKESK. The CDR3 region is CASSQGTGFWGNTIYF. DNA for the CDR3: TGTGCCAGCAGCCAAGGGACTGGGTTTTGGGGAAACACCATATATTTT.

The CDR3 is CASLPRIGLAVDTQYF. CDR3 DNA: TGTGCCAGCCTCCCTAGGATCGGACTAGCGGTAGATACGCAGTATTTT. The V gene is TRBV7-8, the J gene TRBJ2-3; 10 bases match TRBD2. V lost 8 bases and J lost 5; bases outside the gene matches: 13. The germline V gene encodes CDR1 SGHVS and CDR2 FQNEAQ. The CDR3 sequence is 16 residues long.

This clone was seen once. Other DNA sequences in this specimen translate into the identical CDR3. This chain joins TRBV5-1 and TRBJ2-5; 14 bases match TRBD2. The CDR3 covers 17 residues. The germline gives CDR1 SGHRS, CDR2 YFSETQ. V trimming: 4 bases; J trimming: 4 bases; junction bases outside the gene matches: 9. The CDR3 loop is CASSLGLAGGPGETQYF. The CDR3 nucleotides are TGCGCCAGCAGCCTAGGACTAGCGGGGGGTCCGGGAGAGACCCAGTACTTC.

This clone was counted once. The J gene is TRBJ2-2, the V gene TRBV3-1 (or the pseudogene TRBV3-2), with 7 bases matching TRBD2. Germline loops: CDR1 LGHDT, CDR2 YNNKEL (reference sequence). V dropped 4 bases and J dropped 4; count of bases not matched to a gene: 6. The CDR3 is 15 residues long. DNA for the CDR3: TGTGCCAGCAGCCTTGGACTAGTCCTCACCGGGGAGCTGTTTTTT. Translating gives CASSLGLVLTGELFF.

This sequence joins TRBV2 and TRBJ2-1; 7 bases agree with TRBD1. This CDR3 region has 13 residues. CDR1 and CDR2 (germline): SNHLY, FYNNEI. J gave up 6 bases and V 7 bases, and 6 bases lay outside the gene matches. Written as DNA, the CDR3 is TGTGCCAGCAAAGAACAGGGGCTCAATGAGCAGTTCTTC. It encodes CASKEQGLNEQFF.

The CDR3 here is CASSGTVSNQPQHF. In nucleotides, the CDR3 is TGTGCCAGCAGTGGGACAGTTAGCAATCAGCCCCAGCATTTT. The chain has TRBV2 and TRBJ1-5, with TRBD1 as a possible D gene (6 bases). CDR3 length: 14 amino acids. Trimming shortened V by 4 bases and J by 0 bases, and 7 bases separated the two germline ends. The germline gives CDR1 SNHLY, CDR2 FYNNEI.

This clone showed up just a few times. This chain links TRBV5-1 with TRBJ1-4, with D perhaps TRBD1 (5 bases). The CDR3 is 15 residues long. The germline V gene has CDR1 SGHRS and CDR2 YFSETQ. Trimming removed 5 bases from V and 5 bases from J, with 16 bases in between. CDR3 DNA: TGCGCCAGCAGGTCGTTTGACAGCGTAAATGAAAAACTGTTTTTT. Its protein is CASRSFDSVNEKLFF.

The chain has TRBV4-1 and TRBJ2-7; D call uncertain. This CDR3 has 15 amino acids. V lost 4 bases and J lost 2, with 15 bases in between. Germline CDR1 and CDR2: MGHRA and YSYEKL. The CDR3 DNA follows: TGCGCCAGCAGCCTACAATTCCCCCCCACCTACGAGCAGTACTTC. Translated: CASSLQFPPTYEQYF.

This chain uses TRBV10-2 with TRBJ1-3; D is unresolved. The germline V gene has CDR1 WSHSY and CDR2 SAAADI. The CDR3 has 13 residues. Trimming left V 4 bases short and J 6 bases short, with 10 bases between. CDR3: CASSVAGTNTIYF. CDR3 in DNA: TGCGCCAGCAGTGTAGCCGGCACAAACACCATATATTTT.